This T cell receptor (beta chain) was retrieved from a study of neoadjuvant anti-PD-1 for oral cavity cancer. About the study: Non-progressing patients received a fourth nivolumab dose near day 43, then surgery on days 50-56.

General study points: TCR analyses covered only a few patients per response group.

The data were produced by immunoSEQ multiplex PCR, yet TCRdb's version contains in-frame clones alone and is incomplete. The sample has tens of thousands of clones; roughly three quarters are singletons. CDR1 is SGDLS, CDR2 YYNGEE, per germline. CDR3 length equals 17 residues. Germline trimming cut 3 bases from V and 5 bases from J; bases unmatched to any gene: 10. About this clone itself: Its target is not known.

The rearrangement uses TRBV9 and TRBJ2-2; 10 nucleotides line up with TRBD2. The clonotype comes from a person aged 35-79 years with oral cavity squamous cell carcinoma. The sequencing used PBMCs, collected before nivolumab (anti-PD-1) treatment. CDR3 sequence reads: CASSGTKTSGFTGELFF. CDR3 DNA: TGTGCCAGCAGCGGGACTAAGACTAGCGGGTTTACCGGGGAGCTGTTTTTT. The full variable domain, in which reference TRBV9 and TRBJ2-2 provide the parts outside the CDR3, is DSGVTQTPKHLITATGQRVTLRCSPRSGDLSVYWYQQSLDQGLQFLIQYYNGEERAKGNILERFSAQQFPDLHSELNLSSLELGDSALYFCASSGTKTSGFTGELFFGEGSRLTVL.